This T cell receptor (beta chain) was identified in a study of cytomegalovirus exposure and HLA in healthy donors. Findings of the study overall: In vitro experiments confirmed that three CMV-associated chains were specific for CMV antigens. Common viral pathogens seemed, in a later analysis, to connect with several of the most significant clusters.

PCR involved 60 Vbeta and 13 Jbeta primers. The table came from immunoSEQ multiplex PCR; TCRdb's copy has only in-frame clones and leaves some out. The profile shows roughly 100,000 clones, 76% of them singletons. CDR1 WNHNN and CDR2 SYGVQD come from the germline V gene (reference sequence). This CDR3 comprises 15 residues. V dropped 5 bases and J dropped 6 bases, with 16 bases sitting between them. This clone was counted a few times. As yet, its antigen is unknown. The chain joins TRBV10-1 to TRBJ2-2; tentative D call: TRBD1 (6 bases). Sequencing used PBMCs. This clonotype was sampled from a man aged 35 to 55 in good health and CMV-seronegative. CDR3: CASSLTSSGAGELFF. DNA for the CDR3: TGCGCCAGCAGTCTAACATCGTCAGGGGCCGGGGAGCTGTTTTTT.